These 8 T cell receptor beta chains share one sample of origin, sequenced in a study of spatial heterogeneity in lung cancer. Noted time point: sample taken at primary tumor resection. TCRdb used MiXCR to reprocess the 5' RACE reads, holding one entry per CDR3 protein. The sample records some 9,800 distinct CDR3 sequences, 54% being singletons. Study findings and constraints: The number of expanded tumor alpha and beta chains correlated with mutation number.

No antigen has been identified for these receptors. The sample in question was lung tumor tissue, obtained at surgery. The source of these receptors is a female donor with early-stage non-small cell lung cancer.

To note about this clonotype: The library was designed around alpha chains, so this beta chain is a stray read whose abundance carries little weight. CDR3 in amino acids: CSVAVGEAFF. CDR3 in DNA: TGCAGCGTTGCAGTGGGTGAAGCTTTCTTT. This chain joins TRBV29-1 and TRBJ1-1, with no clear D. Germline CDR1 SQVTM, CDR2 ANQGSEA. With 4 bases removed from V and 7 bases from J, the gap between germline ends came to 7 bases. CDR3 size: 10 residues.

Regarding this clonotype: The library was designed around alpha chains, so this beta chain is a stray read whose abundance carries little weight. The CDR3 nucleotides read TGTGCCAGCAGTAGGGCTAGCGGGGGTTACGAGCAGTACTTC. Its translation: CASSRASGGYEQYF. J is TRBJ2-7 and V is TRBV12-3 or TRBV12-4; 10 bases match TRBD2. This CDR3 contains 14 residues. Trimming removed 5 bases from V and 4 bases from J; junction bases left unmatched: 5.

For this clonotype: The size of this beta chain means little, since it is a stray read in a library made for alpha chains. This chain connects TRBV15 to TRBJ2-1, with D tentatively TRBD2 (5 bases). The CDR3 consists of 14 residues. The germline V gene encodes CDR1 LNHNV and CDR2 YYDKDF (reference sequence). Trimming cost V 0 bases and J 6 bases, with 9 bases left between them. The CDR3 reads CATSRDPGSNEQFF. CDR3 sequence (DNA): TGTGCCACCAGCAGAGATCCGGGGAGCAATGAGCAGTTCTTC.

Turning to this clonotype: The library was prepared for alpha chains; this beta chain is a stray read, so its frequency means little. V and J are TRBV28 and TRBJ2-3; TRBD1 matches 7 bases. CDR3 length: 13 amino acids. CDR1 is MDHEN, CDR2 SYDVKM, per germline. The J segment lost 0 bases and the V segment lost 8 bases, leaving 2 bases of the junction unmatched. CDR3 in DNA: TGTGCCAGCCGGGACAGCAGCACAGATACGCAGTATTTT. Amino acids: CASRDSSTDTQYF.

This clonotype has more than one count but fewer than ten. For a library built for alpha chains, this beta chain is a stray read; little rests on its size. The rearrangement uses TRBV7-9 and TRBJ2-5; 8 nucleotides align to TRBD2. Germline loops: CDR1 SEHNR, CDR2 FQNEAQ (reference sequence). The CDR3 has 16 amino acids. Trimming took 5 bases from V and 4 from J; bases not matched to a gene: 12. The chain's CDR3 is CASSATSGVRGETQYF. CDR3 nucleotides: TGTGCCAGCAGCGCCACTAGCGGAGTCCGTGGAGAGACCCAGTACTTC.

Details on this clonotype: This beta chain is an off-target read within a library intended for alpha chains, so its frequency means little. CDR3: CASSFPGQGFGEQFF. CDR3 sequence (DNA): TGTGCCAGCAGTTTCCCGGGACAAGGGTTCGGTGAGCAGTTCTTC. The chain combines TRBV28 with TRBJ2-1; tentatively, D is TRBD1 (6 bases). V lost 3 bases and J lost 9, with 18 bases in between. The V gene's germline CDR1 is MDHEN and CDR2 SYDVKM. The CDR3 is 15 amino acids.

On this clonotype itself: The size of this beta chain means little, since it is a stray read in a library made for alpha chains. The chain links TRBV9 to TRBJ1-1, with 8 bases fitting TRBD1. The CDR3 has 14 residues. V was clipped by 4 bases and J by 3 bases; unmatched bases: 5. Looked up from germline, CDR1 is SGDLS and CDR2 is YYNGEE. In nucleotides, the CDR3 is TGTGCCAGCAGCCCGGGACAGGCGTACACTGAAGCTTTCTTT. Its translation: CASSPGQAYTEAFF.

Concerning this clonotype itself: Because the library targeted alpha chains, this beta chain is an off-target read whose size means little. The chain has TRBV6-4 and TRBJ1-5; 8 bases map to TRBD1. The junction had 5 bases not matched to a gene; V was cut back by 6 bases and J by 1 base. Germline V gene data show CDR1 as MRHNA and CDR2 as SNTAGT. There are 15 residues in the CDR3. This chain's CDR3 is CASRPQGESNQPQHF. CDR3 coding DNA: TGTGCCAGCAGGCCACAGGGGGAGAGCAATCAGCCCCAGCATTTT.